Listed here are 8 T cell receptor beta chains from one sample, sequenced in a study of OX40 agonist ivuxolimab in advanced cancers. The protocol was immunoSEQ multiplex PCR, while the TCRdb copy is restricted to in-frame clones and leaves out a portion. This table has 65,000 to 85,000 clones, around 90% appearing once. The source material was CD4+ or CD8+ T cells sorted from blood, sampled in a trial of the OX40 agonist ivuxolimab. All receptors derive from an adult with an advanced solid tumor such as melanoma, head and neck, liver or kidney cancer.

The V gene is TRBV6-5, the J gene TRBJ2-1; tentatively, D is TRBD1 (5 bases). The germline CDR1 and CDR2 sequences are MNHEY and SVGAGI. This CDR3 comprises 12 residues. The ends were cut back, 2 bases at V and 6 bases at J, with 5 bases in the middle. Written as DNA, the CDR3 is TGTGCCAGCAGTTACGGGGCCAATGAGCAGTTCTTC. Its protein product is CASSYGANEQFF.

The chain uses TRBV29-1 and TRBJ2-7; D is perhaps TRBD1 (6 bases). CDR3 length: 13 amino acids. Germline V gene data show CDR1 as SQVTM and CDR2 as ANQGSEA. V lost 4 bases and J 0 bases, leaving 10 bases between the germline ends. In DNA form, the CDR3 reads TGCAGCGTTGGGACAGCGACCTCCTACGAGCAGTACTTC. Its protein product is CSVGTATSYEQYF.

The genes are TRBV13 and TRBJ2-7; TRBD1 aligns across 10 bases. J lost 7 bases, V lost 0 bases, and 6 bases had no gene match. The CDR3 is 15 amino acids. CDR1 PRHDT and CDR2 FYEKMQ come from the germline V gene (reference sequence). The CDR3 reads CASSLGGQGRREQYF. The CDR3 bases are TGTGCCAGCAGCTTAGGGGGACAGGGGAGAAGGGAGCAGTACTTC.

V gene TRBV29-1 combines with J gene TRBJ2-1; TRBD1 aligns across 7 bases. J gave up 9 bases and V 3 bases, and 8 bases lay outside the gene matches. Germline V CDR1 and CDR2: SQVTM, ANQGSEA. The CDR3 loop spans 13 amino acids. CDR3 sequence reads: CSVDETGNSEQFF. The CDR3 DNA sequence: TGCAGCGTTGACGAGACAGGGAATTCTGAGCAGTTCTTC.

V is TRBV29-1 and J is TRBJ2-7, with a weak D call TRBD1 (5 bases). V dropped 3 bases and J dropped 2 bases, with 8 bases sitting between them. CDR1 is SQVTM, CDR2 ANQGSEA, per germline. The CDR3 is 12 residues long. Here the CDR3 reads CSVDQGTYEQYF. Written as DNA, the CDR3 is TGCAGCGTTGATCAGGGTACCTACGAGCAGTACTTC.

The gene calls are TRBV4-1 and TRBJ1-2, with D hard to call. Germline CDR1 reads MGHRA; CDR2 reads YSYEKL. This CDR3 region has 15 residues. V gave up 4 bases and J gave up 4 bases, with 16 bases separating them. DNA of the CDR3: TGCGCCAGCAGCCCCAAGGAGGGCGGTGGCTATGGCTACACCTTC. Residues: CASSPKEGGGYGYTF.

The gene calls are TRBV12-5 and TRBJ2-7, with no clear D. The CDR3 loop spans 12 amino acids. V was clipped by 5 bases and J by 0 bases, with 5 bases between them. In germline, CDR1 is LGHNT, CDR2 FRNRAP. The CDR3 here is CASGPGSYEQYF. The DNA of the CDR3 is TGTGCTAGTGGTCCGGGCTCCTACGAGCAGTACTTC.

This sequence joins TRBV5-1 and TRBJ2-1; no clear D gene. In germline, CDR1 is SGHRS, CDR2 YFSETQ. V shed 0 bases and J shed 0 bases, with 10 bases lying between them. The CDR3 runs 16 residues. The CDR3 loop reads CASSLVGASSYNEQFF. DNA for the CDR3: TGCGCCAGCAGCTTGGTGGGTGCGAGCTCCTACAATGAGCAGTTCTTC.